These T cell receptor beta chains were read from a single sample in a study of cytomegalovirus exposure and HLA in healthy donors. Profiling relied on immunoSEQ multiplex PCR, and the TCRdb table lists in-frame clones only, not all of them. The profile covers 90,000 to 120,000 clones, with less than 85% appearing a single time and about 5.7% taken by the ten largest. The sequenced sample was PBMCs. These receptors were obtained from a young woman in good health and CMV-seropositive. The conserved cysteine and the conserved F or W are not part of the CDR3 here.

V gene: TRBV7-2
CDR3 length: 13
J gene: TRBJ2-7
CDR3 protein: ASSSRGHPSYEQY

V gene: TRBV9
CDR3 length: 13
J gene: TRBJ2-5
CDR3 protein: ASSVVDRKQETQY

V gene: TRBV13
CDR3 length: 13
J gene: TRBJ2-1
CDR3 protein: ASSLAGSRYNEQF

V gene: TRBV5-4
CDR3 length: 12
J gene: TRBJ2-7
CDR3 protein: ASSSGEIRYEQY

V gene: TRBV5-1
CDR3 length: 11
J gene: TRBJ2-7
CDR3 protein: ASSLESSYEQY

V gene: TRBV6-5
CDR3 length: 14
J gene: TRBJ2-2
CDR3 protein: ASSYTLGQGAGELF

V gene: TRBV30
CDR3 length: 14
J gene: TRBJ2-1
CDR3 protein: AWSVLAGGLSNEQF

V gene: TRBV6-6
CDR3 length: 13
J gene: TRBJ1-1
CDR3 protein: ASRPGQGMNTEAF

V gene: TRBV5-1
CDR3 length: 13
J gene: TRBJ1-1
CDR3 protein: ASSIGPQGDTEAF

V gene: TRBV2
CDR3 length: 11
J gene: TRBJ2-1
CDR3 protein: ARGQSSYNEQF

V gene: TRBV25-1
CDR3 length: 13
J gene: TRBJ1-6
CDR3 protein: ASSDPGTPNSPLH

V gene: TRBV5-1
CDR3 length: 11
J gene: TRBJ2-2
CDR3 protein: ASSPRVTGELF

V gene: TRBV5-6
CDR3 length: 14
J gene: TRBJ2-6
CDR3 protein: ASSSMTGAGANVLT

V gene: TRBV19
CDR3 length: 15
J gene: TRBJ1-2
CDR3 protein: ASRLGDRGLSSYGYT

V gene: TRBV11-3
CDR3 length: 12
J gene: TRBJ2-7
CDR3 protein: ASSLGGMRAEQY

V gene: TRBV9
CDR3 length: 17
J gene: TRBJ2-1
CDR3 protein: ASSPPPEERERIYNEQF

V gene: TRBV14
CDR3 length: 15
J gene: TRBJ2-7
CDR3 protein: ASSAGLAGGPRYEQY

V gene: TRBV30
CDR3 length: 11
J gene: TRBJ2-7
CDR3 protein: AWSVGGTYEQY

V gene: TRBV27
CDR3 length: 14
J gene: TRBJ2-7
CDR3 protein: ASSLSSASGRYEQY

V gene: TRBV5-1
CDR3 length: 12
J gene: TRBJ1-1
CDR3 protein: ASSQTTGNTEAF

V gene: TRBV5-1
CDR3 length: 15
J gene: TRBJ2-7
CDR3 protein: ASSLVPLAGETYEQY

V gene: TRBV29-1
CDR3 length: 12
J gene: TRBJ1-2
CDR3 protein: SVREDWSISGYT

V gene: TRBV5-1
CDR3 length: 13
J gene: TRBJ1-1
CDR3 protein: ASAFGTVTNTEAF

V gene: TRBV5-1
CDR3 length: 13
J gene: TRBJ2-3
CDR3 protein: ASSLGQGTTDTQY

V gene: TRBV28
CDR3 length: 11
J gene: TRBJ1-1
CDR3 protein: ASSATGSPEAF

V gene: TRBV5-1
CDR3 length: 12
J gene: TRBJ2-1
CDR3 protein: ASSLGVADNEQF

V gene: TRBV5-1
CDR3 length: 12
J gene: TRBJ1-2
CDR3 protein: ASSLVQPNYGYT

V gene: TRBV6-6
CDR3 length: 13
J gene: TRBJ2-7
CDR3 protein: ASSYSDRGPYEQY

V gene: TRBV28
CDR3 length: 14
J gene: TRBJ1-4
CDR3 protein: ASSSPAGATNEKLF

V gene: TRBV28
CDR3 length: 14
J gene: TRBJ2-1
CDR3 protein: ASSPAASGSYNEQF

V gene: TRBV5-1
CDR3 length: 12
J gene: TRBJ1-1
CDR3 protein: ASSFPGMNTEAF

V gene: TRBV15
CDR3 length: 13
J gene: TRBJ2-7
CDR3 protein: ATSSGMTGTYEQY

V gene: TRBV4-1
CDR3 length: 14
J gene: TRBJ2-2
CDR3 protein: ASKNLAGGNTGELF

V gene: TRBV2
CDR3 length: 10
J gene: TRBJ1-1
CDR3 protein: ASSESGTEAF

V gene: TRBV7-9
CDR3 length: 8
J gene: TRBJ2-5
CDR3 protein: ASTGETQY

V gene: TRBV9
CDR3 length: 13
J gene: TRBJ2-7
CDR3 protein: ASSVDSGASYEQY

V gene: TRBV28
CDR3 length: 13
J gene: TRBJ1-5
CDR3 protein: ASSLSGAGNQPQH

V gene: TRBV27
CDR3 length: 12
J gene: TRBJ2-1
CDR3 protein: ASSWELAGSEQF

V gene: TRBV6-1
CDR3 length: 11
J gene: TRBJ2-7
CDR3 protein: ASGTSLSYEQY

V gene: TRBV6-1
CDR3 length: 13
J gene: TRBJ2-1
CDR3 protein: ASREDWRSYNEQF

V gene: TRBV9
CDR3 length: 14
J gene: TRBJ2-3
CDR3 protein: ASSTWGQLTGDTQY

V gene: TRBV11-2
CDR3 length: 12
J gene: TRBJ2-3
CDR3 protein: ASSLNPATDTQY

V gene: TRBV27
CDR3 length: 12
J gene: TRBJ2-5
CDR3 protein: ASSFSGAEETQY

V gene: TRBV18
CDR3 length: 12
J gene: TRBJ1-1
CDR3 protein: ASSPLQGVTEAF

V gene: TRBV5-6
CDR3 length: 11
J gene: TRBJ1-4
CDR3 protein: ASSLQGGEKLF

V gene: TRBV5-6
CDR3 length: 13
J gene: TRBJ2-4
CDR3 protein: ASSLVGGLQNIQY

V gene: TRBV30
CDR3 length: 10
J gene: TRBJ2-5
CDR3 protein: ACTSGMETQY

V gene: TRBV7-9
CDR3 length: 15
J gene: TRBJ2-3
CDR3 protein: ASSTGDRGRSADTQY

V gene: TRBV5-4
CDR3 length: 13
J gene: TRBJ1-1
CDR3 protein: ASSSRGGISTEAF

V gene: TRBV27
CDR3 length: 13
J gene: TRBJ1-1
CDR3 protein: ASSFVSTGDTEAF

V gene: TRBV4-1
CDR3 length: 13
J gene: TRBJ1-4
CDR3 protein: ASSQGQGASEKLF

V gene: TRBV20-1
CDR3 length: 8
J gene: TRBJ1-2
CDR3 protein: SAERDRNT

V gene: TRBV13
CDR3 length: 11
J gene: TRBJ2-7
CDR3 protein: ASSPLSTYEQY

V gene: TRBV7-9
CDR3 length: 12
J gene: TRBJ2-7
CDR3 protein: ASSFPELAYEQY

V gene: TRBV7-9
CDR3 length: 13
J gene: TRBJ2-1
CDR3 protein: ASSWGQGAYNEQF